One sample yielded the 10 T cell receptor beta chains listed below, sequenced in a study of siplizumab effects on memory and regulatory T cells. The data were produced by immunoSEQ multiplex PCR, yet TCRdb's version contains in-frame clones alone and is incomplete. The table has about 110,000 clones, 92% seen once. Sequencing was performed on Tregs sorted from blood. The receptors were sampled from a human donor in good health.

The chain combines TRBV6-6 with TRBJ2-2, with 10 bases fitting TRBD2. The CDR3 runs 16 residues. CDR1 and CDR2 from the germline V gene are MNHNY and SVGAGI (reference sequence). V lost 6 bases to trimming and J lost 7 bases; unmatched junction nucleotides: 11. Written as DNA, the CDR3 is TGTGCCAGCAGACGGACTAGCGGAGTTTCAAGCGGGGAGCTGTTTTTT. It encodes CASRRTSGVSSGELFF.

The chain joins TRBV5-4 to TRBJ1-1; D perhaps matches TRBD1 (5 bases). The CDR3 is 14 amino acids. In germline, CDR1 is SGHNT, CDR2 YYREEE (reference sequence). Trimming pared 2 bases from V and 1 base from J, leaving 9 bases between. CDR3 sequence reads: CASSFNRRNTEAFF. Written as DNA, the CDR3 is TGTGCCAGCAGCTTCAACAGGCGGAACACTGAAGCTTTCTTT.

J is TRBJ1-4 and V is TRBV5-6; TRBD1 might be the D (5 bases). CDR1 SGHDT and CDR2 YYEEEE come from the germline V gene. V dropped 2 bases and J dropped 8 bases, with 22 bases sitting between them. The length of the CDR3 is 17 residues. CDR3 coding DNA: TGTGCCAGCAGCTTTAGATGGTCCGCAGGGAGGAACGAAAAACTGTTTTTT. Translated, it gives CASSFRWSAGRNEKLFF.

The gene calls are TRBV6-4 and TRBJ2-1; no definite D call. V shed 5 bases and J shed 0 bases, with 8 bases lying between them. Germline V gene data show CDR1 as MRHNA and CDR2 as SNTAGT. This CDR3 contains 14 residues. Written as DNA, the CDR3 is TGTGCCAGCAGTTTGTGGAGCTCCTACAATGAGCAGTTCTTC. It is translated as CASSLWSSYNEQFF.

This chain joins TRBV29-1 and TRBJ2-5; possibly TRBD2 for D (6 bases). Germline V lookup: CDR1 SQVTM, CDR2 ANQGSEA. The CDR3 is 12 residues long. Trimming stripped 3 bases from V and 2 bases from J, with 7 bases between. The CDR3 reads CSVEDYQETQYF. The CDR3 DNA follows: TGCAGCGTTGAGGACTATCAAGAGACCCAGTACTTC.

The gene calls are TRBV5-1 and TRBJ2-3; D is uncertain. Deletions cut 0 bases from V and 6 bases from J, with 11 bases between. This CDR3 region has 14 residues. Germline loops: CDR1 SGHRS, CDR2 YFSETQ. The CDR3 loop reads CASSLEPNRDTQYF. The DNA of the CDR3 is TGCGCCAGCAGCTTGGAGCCCAACCGGGATACGCAGTATTTT.

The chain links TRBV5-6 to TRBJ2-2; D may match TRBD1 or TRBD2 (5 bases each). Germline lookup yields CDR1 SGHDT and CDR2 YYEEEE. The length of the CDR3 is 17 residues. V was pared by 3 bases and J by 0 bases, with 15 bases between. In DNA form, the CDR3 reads TGTGCCAGCAGCTGGCTGCCGGGACCATCGAACACCGGGGAGCTGTTTTTT. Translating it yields CASSWLPGPSNTGELFF.

This chain's CDR3 is CASTWGQGFHEQYF. CDR3 in DNA: TGTGCCAGCACCTGGGGACAGGGATTCCACGAGCAGTACTTC. This chain connects TRBV19 to TRBJ2-7, with 9 bases identical to TRBD1. The germline CDR1 and CDR2 sequences are LNHDA and SQIVND (reference sequence). The CDR3 has 14 residues. The J segment lost 5 bases and the V segment lost 9 bases, leaving 11 bases of the junction unmatched.

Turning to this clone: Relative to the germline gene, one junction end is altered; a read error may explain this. CDR3 protein: CLSRTEAFF. In DNA form, the CDR3 reads TGCCTCAGTAGGACTGAAGCTTTCTTT. The V gene is TRBV6-6, the J gene TRBJ1-1; no clear D. CDR1 MNHNY and CDR2 SVGAGI come from the germline V gene (reference sequence). The CDR3 runs 9 residues.

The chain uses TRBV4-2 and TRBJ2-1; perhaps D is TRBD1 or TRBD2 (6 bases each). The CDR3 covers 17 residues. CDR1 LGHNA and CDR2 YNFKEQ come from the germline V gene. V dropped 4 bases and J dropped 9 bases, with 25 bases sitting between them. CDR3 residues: CASSRSPPGASGGEQFF. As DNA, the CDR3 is TGTGCCAGCAGCCGTTCCCCCCCGGGGGCCTCGGGTGGTGAGCAGTTCTTC.